The 9 T cell receptor beta chains presented below share a single source sample, sequenced in a study of identical twins. TCRdb re-analysed the 5' RACE reads in MiXCR, keeping a single row per CDR3 protein. The sample shows some 630,000 distinct CDR3 sequences, around 7.4% of them seen only once. The same sample was also used in a study of yellow fever vaccine responses in identical twins.

Sequencing was performed on PBMCs. Receptors originate from a woman younger than 30 in good health.

This clonotype was recorded a few times. The rearrangement uses TRBV4-2 and TRBJ2-6, with D unresolved. Between the trimmed V and J ends, which lost 1 base and 0 bases, there was a span of 7 bases. The CDR3 consists of 16 residues. Per the germline V gene, CDR1 is LGHNA and CDR2 is YNFKEQ. The CDR3 is CASSQVVSSGANVLTF. CDR3 DNA sequence: TGTGCCAGCAGCCAAGTTGTGAGCTCTGGGGCCAACGTCCTGACTTTC.

The CDR3 here is CASSQDRALGTDTQYF. The CDR3 DNA follows: TGTGCCAGCAGCCAAGATAGGGCCCTAGGCACAGATACGCAGTATTTT. This sequence joins TRBV3-1 and TRBJ2-3; D is uncertain. Germline V gives CDR1 LGHDT, CDR2 YNNKEL (reference sequence). The V end was cut by 0 bases, the J end by 1 base, with 11 bases between. This CDR3 region has 16 residues.

This clonotype was found a few times. This chain uses TRBV29-1 with TRBJ2-4; D is perhaps TRBD1 or TRBD2 (6 bases each). This CDR3 has 16 residues. With 6 bases removed from V and 2 bases from J, the gap between germline ends came to 20 bases. In germline, CDR1 is SQVTM, CDR2 ANQGSEA. The CDR3 sequence is CSVPGAGTSPKNIQYF. CDR3 nucleotides: TGCAGCGTGCCGGGGGCAGGGACCTCGCCCAAAAACATTCAGTACTTC. Full variable domain (remainder filled in from reference TRBV29-1 and TRBJ2-4): SAVISQKPSRDICQRGTSLTIQCQVDSQVTMMFWYRQQPGQSLTLIATANQGSEATYESGFVIDKFPISRPNLTFSTLTVSNMSPEDSSIYLCSVPGAGTSPKNIQYFGAGTRLSVL.

On this clonotype itself: Given a much more abundant clone one base away, this may be a read error. The gene calls are TRBV12-3 or TRBV12-4 and TRBJ2-7; D is tentatively TRBD1 or TRBD2 (5 bases each). The length of the CDR3 is 12 residues. V lost 5 bases and J 12 bases, leaving 17 bases between the germline ends. In DNA form, the CDR3 reads TGTGCCAGCAGTACGGGACCAACGGCCGGGTACTTC. Translation: CASSTGPTAGYF.

This clonotype turned up a few times. The rearrangement uses TRBV6-1 and TRBJ2-6; no clear D gene. The V gene's germline CDR1 is MNHNS and CDR2 SASEGT. Trimming removed 4 bases from V and 0 bases from J, with 7 bases in between. This CDR3 has 15 amino acids. The CDR3 DNA reads as TGTGCCAGCAGTGGGGTTCCCTCTGGGGCCAACGTCCTGACTTTC. This sequence encodes CASSGVPSGANVLTF.

This clonotype was detected ten times or more. J is TRBJ2-3 and V is TRBV4-1; TRBD2 agrees at 11 bases. CDR1 and CDR2 (germline): MGHRA, YSYEKL. The V gene end was trimmed by 4 bases and the J gene end by 2 bases; junction bases not matched to a gene: 5. CDR3 length: 16 residues. The CDR3 region is CASSLGTSGTTDTQYF. The CDR3, as DNA: TGCGCCAGCAGCCTAGGGACTAGCGGAACCACAGATACGCAGTATTTT.

This chain uses TRBV2 with TRBJ2-7; TRBD2 agrees at 9 bases. The V gene end was trimmed by 2 bases and the J gene end by 0 bases; junction bases not matched to a gene: 8. Germline-derived CDR1 and CDR2 are SNHLY and FYNNEI. The CDR3 sequence is 17 residues long. The CDR3 bases are TGTGCCAGCAGTGAACGTCTAGCGGGGTACATCTCCTACGAGCAGTACTTC. It translates to CASSERLAGYISYEQYF.

This clonotype showed up many times. The rearrangement uses TRBV6-1 and TRBJ1-6; D may be TRBD1 (6 bases). With 6 bases removed from V and 12 bases from J, the gap between germline ends came to 18 bases. The CDR3 covers 14 residues. Per the germline V gene, CDR1 is MNHNS and CDR2 is SASEGT. CDR3 residues: CASSLDVRGGPLHF. The CDR3 DNA reads TGTGCCAGCAGCCTCGACGTACGAGGGGGACCCCTCCACTTT.

This clonotype showed up just a few times. This chain connects TRBV15 to TRBJ2-3, with 11 bases identical to TRBD2. From germline, CDR1 is LNHNV and CDR2 YYDKDF (reference sequence). The CDR3 is made up of 16 amino acids. The V segment lost 0 bases and the J segment 1 base; nucleotides outside the gene matches: 0. The DNA for the CDR3 is TGTGCCACCAGCAGAGAACTAGCGGGGGGCACAGATACGCAGTATTTT. This codes for CATSRELAGGTDTQYF.